This TCR beta chain was identified during a study of blood T cell repertoires in COVID-19. The table came from immunoSEQ multiplex PCR; TCRdb's copy has only in-frame clones and leaves some out. Among some 190,000 clones listed, approximately 90% were seen once. The V gene's germline CDR1 is MNHEY and CDR2 SMNVEV (reference sequence). The CDR3 is 18 residues long. The J segment lost 6 bases and the V segment lost 4 bases, leaving 11 bases of the junction unmatched. Sequenced sample: peripheral blood. V gene TRBV27 combines with J gene TRBJ2-1, with 14 bases identical to TRBD2. The TCR originated in a woman between 35 and 50 years old who had recovered from COVID-19. Written as DNA, the CDR3 is TGTGCCAGCAGTTCTAGTCCCGGGACTAGCGGGAGATCCAATGAGCAGTTCTTC. Translated: CASSSSPGTSGRSNEQFF.